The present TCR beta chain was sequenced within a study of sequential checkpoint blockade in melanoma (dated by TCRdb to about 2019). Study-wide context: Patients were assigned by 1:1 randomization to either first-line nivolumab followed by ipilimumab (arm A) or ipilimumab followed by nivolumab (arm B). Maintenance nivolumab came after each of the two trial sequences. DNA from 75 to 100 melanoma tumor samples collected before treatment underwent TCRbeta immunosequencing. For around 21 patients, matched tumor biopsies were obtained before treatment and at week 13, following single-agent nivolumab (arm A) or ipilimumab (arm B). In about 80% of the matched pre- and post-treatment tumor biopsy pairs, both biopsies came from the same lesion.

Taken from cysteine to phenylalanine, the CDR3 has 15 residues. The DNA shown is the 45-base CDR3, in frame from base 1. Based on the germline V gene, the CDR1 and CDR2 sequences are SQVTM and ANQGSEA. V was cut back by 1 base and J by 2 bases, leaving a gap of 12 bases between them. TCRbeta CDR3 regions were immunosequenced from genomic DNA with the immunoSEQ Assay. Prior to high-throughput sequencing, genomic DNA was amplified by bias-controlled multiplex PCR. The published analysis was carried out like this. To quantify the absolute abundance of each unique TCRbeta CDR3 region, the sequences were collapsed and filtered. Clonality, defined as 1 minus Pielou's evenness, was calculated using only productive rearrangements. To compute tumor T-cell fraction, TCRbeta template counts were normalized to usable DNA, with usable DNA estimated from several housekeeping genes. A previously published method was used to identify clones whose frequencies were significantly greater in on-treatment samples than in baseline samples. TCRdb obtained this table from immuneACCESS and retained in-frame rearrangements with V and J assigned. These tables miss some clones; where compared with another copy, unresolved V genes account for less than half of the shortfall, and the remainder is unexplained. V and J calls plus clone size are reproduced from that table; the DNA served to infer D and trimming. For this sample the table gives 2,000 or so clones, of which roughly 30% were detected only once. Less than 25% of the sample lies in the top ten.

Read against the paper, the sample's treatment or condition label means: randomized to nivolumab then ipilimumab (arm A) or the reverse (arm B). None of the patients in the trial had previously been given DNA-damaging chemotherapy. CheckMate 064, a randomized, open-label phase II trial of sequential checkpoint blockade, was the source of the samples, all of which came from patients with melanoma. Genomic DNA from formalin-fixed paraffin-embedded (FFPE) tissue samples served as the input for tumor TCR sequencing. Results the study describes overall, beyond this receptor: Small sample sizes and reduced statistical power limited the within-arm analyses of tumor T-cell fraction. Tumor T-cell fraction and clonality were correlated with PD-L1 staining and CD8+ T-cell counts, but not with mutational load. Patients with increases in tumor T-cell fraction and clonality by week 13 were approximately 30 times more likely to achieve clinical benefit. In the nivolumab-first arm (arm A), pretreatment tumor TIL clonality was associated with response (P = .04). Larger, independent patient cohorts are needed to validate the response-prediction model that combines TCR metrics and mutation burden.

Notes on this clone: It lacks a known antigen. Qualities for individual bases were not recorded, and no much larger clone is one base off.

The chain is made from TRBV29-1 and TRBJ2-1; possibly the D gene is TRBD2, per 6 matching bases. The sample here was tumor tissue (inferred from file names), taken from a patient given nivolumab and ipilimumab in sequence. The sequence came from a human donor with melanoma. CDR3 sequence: CSVEGLGTPYNEQFF. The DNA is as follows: TGCAGCGTTGAAGGCCTCGGGACTCCCTACAATGAGCAGTTCTTC.